Presented here are 17 T cell receptor beta chains from one specimen sequenced in a study of immune heterogeneity within non-small cell lung tumors. TCRs were amplified from 600 ng gDNA of bulk tumor per sample. Surgical sampling yielded several biopsies per primary tumor (spaced far apart). Patients underwent curative surgery for non-small cell lung cancer (untreated and newly diagnosed). With 32 V and 13 J primers, multiplex PCR amplified the TCR beta CDR3. TCRdb recomputed calls from the multiplex PCR reads with MiXCR, one row per CDR3 protein. This sample has 30,000 to 40,000 distinct CDR3 sequences, with less than 35% found just once. Sequenced material: lung tumor tissue. The receptor source for this set is a man aged 40-50 years with non-small cell lung cancer.

There are many counts of this clonotype. The CDR3 sequence is CASSPQVGYRGVDEQYF. Written as DNA, the CDR3 is TGTGCCAGCAGTCCCCAGGTAGGCTACAGGGGAGTGGACGAGCAGTACTTC. The chain couples TRBV28 to TRBJ2-7; 7 bases are shared with TRBD1. Germline lookup yields CDR1 MDHEN and CDR2 SYDVKM. The length of the CDR3 is 17 residues. J gave up 5 bases and V 5 bases, and 18 bases lay outside the gene matches.

This clonotype was counted at least ten times. J is TRBJ2-1 and V is TRBV19; the D is unclear. Trimming shortened V by 2 bases and J by 4 bases, and 12 bases separated the two germline ends. The CDR3 covers 15 residues. CDR1 is LNHDA, CDR2 SQIVND, per germline (reference sequence). The CDR3: CASSITLEPYNEQFF. Here the CDR3 DNA reads TGTGCCAGTAGTATAACACTCGAACCTTACAATGAGCAGTTCTTC.

The chain employs TRBV25-1 and TRBJ2-5; a weak D match, TRBD2 (5 bases). The V end was cut by 3 bases, the J end by 10 bases, with 9 bases between. CDR1 is MGHDK, CDR2 SYGVNS, per germline. The CDR3 consists of 11 residues. The CDR3 DNA is TGTGCCAGCAGTGAGGACTGGGGCCAGTACTTC. It translates to CASSEDWGQYF.

This clonotype turned up a few times. The V call is TRBV12-3 or TRBV12-4, the J call TRBJ2-1; 9 bases match TRBD2. J gave up 6 bases and V 5 bases, and 8 bases lay outside the gene matches. This CDR3 spans 15 amino acids. As DNA, the CDR3 is TGTGCCAGCAGTCCCCCAGGCGGGAGGGTCAATGAGCAGTTCTTC. Amino acid sequence: CASSPPGGRVNEQFF.

The gene calls are TRBV3-1 and TRBJ2-3; D is undetermined. Germline-derived CDR1 and CDR2 are LGHDT and YNNKEL (reference sequence). The CDR3 has 15 residues. Trimming took 2 bases from V and 2 from J, leaving 11 bases between them. CDR3 bases: TGTGCCAGCAGCCAAAATCCCCAGCCCACAGATACGCAGTATTTT. Protein sequence: CASSQNPQPTDTQYF.

This clonotype came up many times. This rearrangement joins TRBV20-1 to TRBJ1-2, with D unclear. The CDR3 has 10 amino acids. Germline assignment: CDR1 DFQATT and CDR2 SNEGSKA (reference sequence). V was pared by 3 bases and J by 5 bases, with 4 bases between. The CDR3 DNA sequence: TGCAGTGCTAGTAGATATGGCTACACCTTC. Translated: CSASRYGYTF.

This clonotype came up many times. This chain uses TRBV27 with TRBJ2-2; tentative D call: TRBD2 (5 bases). Germline V gene data show CDR1 as MNHEY and CDR2 as SMNVEV (reference sequence). The CDR3 sequence is 15 residues long. The germline V and J ends were trimmed by 6 bases and 1 base, with 12 bases remaining between them. This chain's CDR3 is CASRPGLLNTGELFF. DNA of the CDR3: TGTGCCAGCAGACCCGGACTCTTGAACACCGGGGAGCTGTTTTTT.

The V gene is TRBV12-3 or TRBV12-4, the J gene TRBJ1-1; D uncertain. The V gene lost 2 bases and the J gene lost 8 bases, with 9 bases spanning the gap. There are 12 residues in the CDR3. Here the CDR3 reads CASSLSSPEAFF. In nucleotides, the CDR3 is TGTGCCAGCAGTTTAAGTAGCCCAGAAGCTTTCTTT.

Note on this clonotype: A read error is possible here, since a much larger clone lies one base away. The chain recombines TRBV11-2 with TRBJ2-7; 7 bases fit TRBD2. Trimming cost V 7 bases and J 4 bases; bases outside gene matches: 13. Germline V gene data show CDR1 as SGHAT and CDR2 as FQNNGV. CDR3 size: 15 residues. CDR3 sequence: CASNLTRDYGYEQYF. CDR3 DNA: TGTGCCAGCAACTTGACCCGGGACTATGGGTACGAGCAGTACTTC.

By its share, this clonotype is medium-sized. The rearrangement links TRBV10-3 to TRBJ2-7; 7 positions agree with TRBD2. CDR3 length: 15 residues. The germline CDR1 and CDR2 sequences are ENHRY and SYGVKD. The J segment lost 0 bases and the V segment lost 11 bases, leaving 13 bases of the junction unmatched. The CDR3 nucleotides are TGTGCCGCCGCACCGACGCTAGCGGACTCCTACGAGCAGTACTTC. Translated: CAAAPTLADSYEQYF.

This clonotype appeared many times. The chain couples TRBV29-1 to TRBJ2-3, with TRBD2 matching over 13 bases. Looked up from germline, CDR1 is SQVTM and CDR2 is ANQGSEA. The ends lost 7 bases at V and 4 bases at J; junction bases unmatched: 11. CDR3 size: 16 residues. Here the CDR3 DNA reads TGCAGCGCCCGAGGACTAGCGGGAGTCGGGGCAGATACGCAGTATTTT. Its protein is CSARGLAGVGADTQYF.

Of note for this clonotype: A read error may explain this, as a much larger clone is one base away. CDR3 sequence: CASSLGGDFEQYF. Here the CDR3 DNA reads TGCGCCAGCAGCCTCGGAGGGGATTTCGAGCAGTACTTC. V usage is TRBV5-1 and J usage is TRBJ2-7; the D gene is possibly TRBD2 (6 bases). The V end lost 4 bases, the J end lost 6 bases, and 14 bases lay between the germline ends. The length of the CDR3 is 13 residues. Germline values: CDR1 SGHRS, CDR2 YFSETQ. The complete variable domain, with remaining parts taken from reference TRBV5-1 and TRBJ2-7, reads KAGVTQTPRYLIKTRGQQVTLSCSPISGHRSVSWYQQTPGQGLQFLFEYFSETQRNKGNFPGRFSGRQFSNSRSEMNVSTLELGDSALYLCASSLGGDFEQYFGPGTRLTVT.

This clonotype was seen ten or more times. The chain has TRBV6-1 and TRBJ1-4; perhaps TRBD1 as D (5 bases). CDR1 and CDR2 (germline): MNHNS, SASEGT. This CDR3 region has 13 residues. V was clipped by 7 bases and J by 8 bases, with 14 bases between them. The CDR3 sequence is CASIGDRWEKLFF. Written as DNA, the CDR3 is TGTGCCAGCATTGGAGACAGATGGGAAAAACTGTTTTTT.

The table lists this clonotype with a count of one. V usage is TRBV19 and J usage is TRBJ2-3, with D tentatively TRBD1 or TRBD2 (5 bases each). The ends were cut back, 9 bases at V and 2 bases at J, with 15 bases in the middle. Germline-derived CDR1 and CDR2 are LNHDA and SQIVND (reference sequence). The CDR3 consists of 14 residues. The CDR3 DNA is TGTGCCAGCCACGGGACGGCCCTCACAGATACGCAGTATTTT. Translating it yields CASHGTALTDTQYF.

On this clonotype: It may be a read error: a sequence one base away is much more abundant. This chain connects TRBV6-2 or TRBV6-3 to TRBJ2-7; TRBD2 is a possible D gene (5 bases). CDR3 size: 15 residues. Germline V gene data show CDR1 as MNHEY and CDR2 as SVGEGT. Trimming removed 6 bases at V and 2 bases at J, with 17 bases between. The CDR3 loop reads CASRLYHGGTYEQYF. CDR3 DNA: TGTGCCAGCAGGTTATACCACGGAGGAACCTACGAGCAGTACTTC.

The genes are TRBV7-7 and TRBJ2-7, with 10 nucleotides matching TRBD1. The CDR3 has 15 residues. Germline-derived CDR1 and CDR2 are SSHAT and FNYEAQ (reference sequence). CDR3 DNA sequence: TGTTCTAGCAGCTTGGGACAGGGGCGAACCTACGAGCAGTACTTC. As protein: CSSSLGQGRTYEQYF.

This clonotype was observed a handful of times. The V and J genes are TRBV10-2 and TRBJ1-1, with TRBD1 identical over 10 bases. Germline V gives CDR1 WSHSY, CDR2 SAAADI. There are 17 residues in the CDR3. V lost 0 bases, J lost 2 bases, and 6 bases stayed unmatched. The CDR3 loop is CASSESDRGERNTEAFF. In nucleotides, the CDR3 is TGCGCCAGCAGTGAGTCGGACAGGGGGGAAAGAAACACTGAAGCTTTCTTT.